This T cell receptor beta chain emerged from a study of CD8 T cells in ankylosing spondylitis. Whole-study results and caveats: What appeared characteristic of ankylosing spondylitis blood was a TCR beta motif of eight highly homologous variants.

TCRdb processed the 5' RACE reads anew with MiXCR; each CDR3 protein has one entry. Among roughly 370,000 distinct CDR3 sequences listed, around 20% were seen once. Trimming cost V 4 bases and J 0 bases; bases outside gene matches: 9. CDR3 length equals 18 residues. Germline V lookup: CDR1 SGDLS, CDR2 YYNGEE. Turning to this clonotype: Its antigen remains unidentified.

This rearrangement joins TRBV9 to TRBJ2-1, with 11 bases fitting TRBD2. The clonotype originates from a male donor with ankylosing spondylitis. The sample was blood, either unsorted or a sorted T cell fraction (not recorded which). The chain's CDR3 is CASSQRTSGYSSYNEQFF. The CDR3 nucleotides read TGTGCCAGCAGCCAAAGGACTAGCGGGTATAGCTCCTACAATGAGCAGTTCTTC.